The rows below give T cell receptor beta chains drawn from one sample of a study of T-cell memory formation after mild COVID-19. TCRdb itself ran the 5' RACE reads through MiXCR, one entry per CDR3 protein. The table has around 2,500 distinct CDR3 sequences, around 64% seen once. The source material was PBMCs or a T cell subset sorted from them (not recorded which). These receptor sequences come from an adult who had mild COVID-19 (a few samples of this study predate the infection). Cell type and time point are not known. CDR3s include the opening cysteine and the closing phenylalanine or tryptophan. D genes are given only for firm matches. Clone size is not always given. Where it is, it says once, few, many or a class for expanded clones.

few	16	TRBV12-3/TRBV12-4	-	TRBJ2-5	CASSLRAFGGEETQYF	TGTGCCAGCAGTTTACGGGCTTTCGGCGGGGAGGAGACCCAGTACTTC
large	13	TRBV27	-	TRBJ1-5	CAEGSTSNQPQHF	TGTGCTGAAGGGAGTACTAGCAATCAGCCCCAGCATTTT
-	14	TRBV6-6	-	TRBJ1-2	CASIADGVPYGYTF	TGTGCCAGCATCGCGGACGGGGTCCCCTATGGCTACACCTTC
-	13	TRBV7-9	-	TRBJ2-3	CASSLATTDTQYF	TGTGCCAGCAGCTTAGCCACCACAGATACGCAGTATTTT
-	14	TRBV12-3/TRBV12-4	-	TRBJ2-7	CASSHWDSNYEQYF	TGTGCCAGCAGTCACTGGGACTCCAACTACGAGCAGTACTTC
-	12	TRBV20-1	TRBD2	TRBJ2-1	CSPWRGDNEQFF	TGCAGCCCTTGGCGGGGGGACAATGAGCAGTTCTTC
-	13	TRBV7-2	-	TRBJ2-5	CASSLVAAETQYF	TGTGCCAGCAGCTTAGTAGCCGCGGAGACCCAGTACTTC
-	11	TRBV5-1	-	TRBJ2-7	CASSPLGEQYF	TGCGCCAGCAGCCCCCTCGGAGAGCAGTACTTC
once	14	TRBV27	-	TRBJ2-1	CASRALLVLDEQFF	TGTGCCAGCAGGGCCCTCCTGGTACTTGATGAGCAGTTCTTC
-	15	TRBV4-1	-	TRBJ1-5	CASSQWYLGNQPQHF	TGCGCCAGCAGCCAATGGTATTTGGGCAATCAGCCCCAGCATTTT
-	16	TRBV6-1	-	TRBJ2-3	CASSVQGRVSTDTQYF	TGTGCCAGCAGTGTTCAGGGTAGGGTTAGCACAGATACGCAGTATTTT
-	12	TRBV20-1	-	TRBJ2-3	CSARDGTDTQYF	TGCAGTGCTCGGGACGGCACAGATACGCAGTATTTT
-	14	TRBV29-1	-	TRBJ2-1	CSVEWARSYNEQFF	TGCAGCGTTGAATGGGCGAGGTCCTACAATGAGCAGTTCTTC
-	18	TRBV19	-	TRBJ1-6	CASSIRPPGVGYNSPLHF	TGTGCCAGTAGTATTCGCCCTCCTGGGGTAGGGTATAATTCACCCCTCCACTTT
-	14	TRBV12-3/TRBV12-4	TRBD1	TRBJ2-5	CASSGQETQETQYF	TGTGCCAGCAGTGGACAGGAGACCCAAGAGACCCAGTACTTC
large	17	TRBV5-1	TRBD2	TRBJ2-1	CASSLWRIGLAFNEQFF	TGCGCCAGCAGCTTGTGGAGGATCGGACTAGCTTTCAATGAGCAGTTCTTC
-	15	TRBV6-6	TRBD1	TRBJ2-5	CASNLRDRGRQTQYF	TGTGCCAGCAACCTCCGGGACAGGGGGCGACAGACCCAGTACTTC
-	14	TRBV27	-	TRBJ2-6	CASSSAVGANVLTF	TGTGCCAGCTCTTCAGCTGTCGGGGCCAACGTCCTGACTTTC
large	16	TRBV3-1	TRBD2	TRBJ2-5	CASSQEEAGGGETQYF	TGTGCCAGCAGCCAAGAAGAGGCGGGAGGCGGGGAGACCCAGTACTTC
once	13	TRBV20-1	-	TRBJ2-3	CSPRDKTDYTQYF	TGCAGTCCCCGGGACAAAACTGACTATACGCAGTATTTT
large	14	TRBV5-1	-	TRBJ2-3	CASTTGQSTDTQYF	TGCGCCAGTACTACTGGACAGTCCACAGATACGCAGTATTTT
large	15	TRBV20-1	TRBD1	TRBJ2-7	CSARSHGTGTYEQYF	TGCAGTGCTAGAAGTCATGGGACAGGGACCTACGAGCAGTACTTC
large	14	TRBV10-3	-	TRBJ1-1	CAIRMTDMNTEAFF	TGTGCCATCAGGATGACAGACATGAACACTGAAGCTTTCTTT
medium-sized	15	TRBV5-6	TRBD1	TRBJ1-1	CASSLQGGRNTEAFF	TGTGCCAGCAGCTTACAGGGGGGCCGAAACACTGAAGCTTTCTTT
large	13	TRBV12-3/TRBV12-4	-	TRBJ2-7	CASSYGSSYEQYF	TGTGCCAGCAGCTACGGGAGCTCCTACGAGCAGTACTTC
-	12	TRBV10-3	TRBD1	TRBJ2-5	CATRQGQETQYF	TGTGCCACAAGACAGGGGCAAGAGACCCAGTACTTC
-	16	TRBV7-9	TRBD2	TRBJ2-1	CASSLALGEGINEQFF	TGTGCCAGCAGCTTAGCGCTCGGGGAGGGGATCAATGAGCAGTTCTTC
-	12	TRBV6-1	-	TRBJ2-1	CASRGQTNEQFF	TGTGCCAGCAGAGGACAGACTAATGAGCAGTTCTTC
large	16	TRBV20-1	-	TRBJ2-7	CSARGIGHQSSYEQYF	TGCAGTGCTAGAGGGATAGGGCATCAAAGCTCCTACGAGCAGTACTTC
medium-sized	16	TRBV20-1	-	TRBJ2-5	CSARGEVRIIQETQYF	TGCAGTGCTAGGGGGGAGGTGCGGATAATCCAAGAGACCCAGTACTTC
-	12	TRBV7-7	-	TRBJ2-5	CASSLAGETQYF	TGTGCCAGCAGCTTAGCAGGGGAGACCCAGTACTTC
-	13	TRBV7-9	-	TRBJ2-3	CASSFGQTDTQYF	TGTGCCAGCAGCTTCGGCCAGACAGATACGCAGTATTTT
-	15	TRBV5-1	-	TRBJ2-5	CASSLAGQAQETQYF	TGCGCCAGCAGCTTGGCCGGGCAGGCACAAGAGACCCAGTACTTC
large	17	TRBV5-1	TRBD1	TRBJ1-2	CASSLGLLDRSDYGYTF	TGCGCCAGCAGCTTGGGGCTACTGGACAGGTCGGACTATGGCTACACCTTC
-	17	TRBV10-3	TRBD1	TRBJ1-5	CAISEWGGQGGFTAQHF	TGTGCCATCAGTGAGTGGGGGGGACAGGGCGGTTTCACAGCCCAGCATTTT
-	12	TRBV5-1	-	TRBJ1-2	CASSWEGYGYTF	TGCGCCAGCAGCTGGGAGGGGTATGGCTACACCTTC
many	15	TRBV9	-	TRBJ2-3	CASSSSGSATDTQYF	TGTGCCAGCTCCTCCTCGGGTAGCGCGACAGATACGCAGTATTTT
large	18	TRBV7-9	TRBD2	TRBJ2-1	CASSLAMLAGLEYNEQFF	TGTGCCAGCAGCTTAGCGATGCTAGCGGGACTGGAGTACAATGAGCAGTTCTTC
-	19	TRBV10-3	-	TRBJ2-2	CAISEPSALQGRNTGELFF	TGTGCCATCAGTGAGCCGTCGGCCCTTCAGGGGCGCAACACCGGGGAGCTGTTTTTT
-	11	TRBV6-2/TRBV6-3	-	TRBJ1-1	CASSYVTEAFF	TGTGCCAGCAGTTATGTGACTGAAGCTTTCTTT
-	15	TRBV18	-	TRBJ2-3	CASSPELLRTDTQYF	TGTGCCAGCTCACCGGAGCTCCTACGTACAGATACGCAGTATTTT
-	15	TRBV12-3/TRBV12-4	-	TRBJ2-7	CASSLSGPRSYEQYF	TGTGCCAGCAGTTTGTCAGGGCCCCGCTCCTACGAGCAGTACTTC
-	14	TRBV7-6	-	TRBJ2-7	CASRRDSHSYEQYF	TGTGCCAGCAGGCGGGACAGCCACTCCTACGAGCAGTACTTC
-	12	TRBV12-3/TRBV12-4	-	TRBJ2-2	CASSQGTGELFF	TGTGCCAGCAGCCAGGGAACCGGGGAGCTGTTTTTT
-	13	TRBV7-9	-	TRBJ2-4	CASSEFTKNIQYF	TGTGCCAGTAGCGAATTTACCAAAAACATTCAGTACTTC
medium-sized	14	TRBV30	-	TRBJ2-3	CAWSEVSRTDTQYF	TGTGCCTGGAGTGAGGTATCCCGCACAGATACGCAGTATTTT
-	13	TRBV6-6	-	TRBJ2-7	CASGRPRSYEQYF	TGTGCCAGCGGAAGACCCAGGTCCTACGAGCAGTACTTC
-	14	TRBV20-1	-	TRBJ2-7	CSAPAQASSYEQYF	TGCAGTGCCCCGGCCCAGGCGAGCTCCTACGAGCAGTACTTC
-	16	TRBV5-1	-	TRBJ2-1	CASSSGTFSSYNEQFF	TGCGCCAGCAGCTCCGGGACTTTCAGCTCCTACAATGAGCAGTTCTTC
-	16	TRBV20-1	TRBD2	TRBJ2-7	CSARDVLAGMSYEQYF	TGCAGTGCTAGAGATGTACTAGCGGGGATGTCCTACGAGCAGTACTTC
large	17	TRBV6-5	TRBD1	TRBJ2-7	CASSYPPTRTGTYEQYF	TGTGCCAGCAGTTACCCACCCACCAGGACAGGGACCTACGAGCAGTACTTC
once	15	TRBV27	-	TRBJ2-7	CASSSGGQAFDEQYF	TGTGCCAGCAGTTCCGGGGGCCAAGCATTCGACGAGCAGTACTTC
large	16	TRBV5-4	TRBD2	TRBJ2-2	CASSTRTRANTGELFF	TGTGCCAGCAGCACGAGGACTAGGGCGAACACCGGGGAGCTGTTTTTT
-	12	TRBV20-1	TRBD1	TRBJ2-1	CSAIQGINEQFF	TGCAGTGCTATACAGGGGATCAATGAGCAGTTCTTC
-	16	TRBV5-6	TRBD2	TRBJ2-1	CASSPGLAGGQGEQFF	TGTGCCAGCAGCCCGGGACTAGCGGGAGGGCAGGGTGAGCAGTTCTTC
-	16	TRBV5-1	TRBD2	TRBJ2-5	CASSWGLAGRGETQYF	TGCGCCAGCAGCTGGGGACTAGCGGGCCGGGGGGAGACCCAGTACTTC
-	14	TRBV7-9	-	TRBJ2-1	CASSLSARGDEQFF	TGTGCCAGCAGCCTCTCGGCCCGGGGCGATGAGCAGTTCTTC
-	15	TRBV15	TRBD2	TRBJ2-7	CATSREASGGYEQYF	TGTGCCACCAGCAGAGAGGCTAGCGGGGGCTACGAGCAGTACTTC